Each of the 22 T cell receptor beta chains below was sequenced from the same sample in a study of spatial heterogeneity in lung cancer. TCRdb passed the 5' RACE reads through MiXCR, listing each CDR3 protein once. Seen here are around 110,000 distinct CDR3 sequences, 12% observed once, and the top ten hold 16%. Stated time point: blood at routine non-recurrence follow-up after resection. Material for sequencing was whole RNA from tumor, nontumor lung or frozen PBMC, left unsorted. The source material was PBMCs, sampled at follow-up. The receptor set was obtained from a male donor with early-stage non-small cell lung cancer.

V and J are TRBV18 and TRBJ2-1; perhaps TRBD1 as D (6 bases). Deletions cut 4 bases from V and 2 bases from J, with 9 bases between. The CDR3 is 14 amino acids. Germline lookup yields CDR1 KGHSH and CDR2 LQKENI. The CDR3 here is CASSQDRTYNEQFF. DNA for the CDR3: TGTGCCAGCTCACAAGACAGGACCTACAATGAGCAGTTCTTC.

At least ten counts were recorded for this clonotype. The V gene is TRBV3-1, the J gene TRBJ2-7; D may be TRBD2 (6 bases). This CDR3 contains 14 residues. Per the germline V gene, CDR1 is LGHDT and CDR2 is YNNKEL (reference sequence). The V and J ends lost 0 bases and 6 bases respectively, with 12 bases between them. Here the CDR3 reads CASSQDPGVAEQYF. The CDR3 DNA follows: TGTGCCAGCAGCCAAGATCCGGGGGTAGCCGAGCAGTACTTC.

Many counts were recorded for this clonotype. The V and J genes are TRBV29-1 and TRBJ1-2; tentative D call: TRBD1 (6 bases). The ends were cut back, 5 bases at V and 2 bases at J, with 9 bases in the middle. This CDR3 spans 12 amino acids. Per germline, CDR1 SQVTM and CDR2 ANQGSEA. CDR3 sequence (DNA): TGCAGCGTTCGCCAGGGGAACTATGGCTACACCTTC. It is translated as CSVRQGNYGYTF.

This clonotype was picked up many times. This chain joins TRBV7-3 and TRBJ2-5; D perhaps matches TRBD1 (6 bases). Trimming removed 2 bases from V and 5 bases from J, with 9 bases in between. The CDR3 length is 13 residues. The V gene's germline CDR1 is SGHTA and CDR2 FQGTGA. The CDR3 reads CASSLQGLETQYF. The DNA for the CDR3 is TGTGCCAGCAGCTTACAGGGGTTGGAGACCCAGTACTTC.

The gene calls are TRBV7-3 and TRBJ2-1; 10 bases match TRBD1. Per the germline V gene, CDR1 is SGHTA and CDR2 is FQGTGA. This CDR3 has 15 residues. Losses at the gene ends were 5 bases for V and 7 bases for J; bases not matched to a gene: 8. The CDR3 DNA sequence: TGTGCCAGCAGCCGCAACCGGGACAGGGGTAATGAGCAGTTCTTC. It encodes CASSRNRDRGNEQFF.

In its sample, this clonotype was seen a few times. The rearrangement uses TRBV12-3 or TRBV12-4 and TRBJ2-1; D may match TRBD1 or TRBD2 (5 bases each). The length of the CDR3 is 15 residues. Trimming took 6 bases from V and 2 from J, leaving 14 bases between them. The CDR3 protein is CASSRDPYTYNEQFF. CDR3 bases: TGTGCCAGCAGCCGGGACCCATACACCTACAATGAGCAGTTCTTC.

This clonotype came up many times. This rearrangement joins TRBV5-1 to TRBJ1-5, with TRBD1 matching over 9 bases. V gave up 0 bases and J gave up 5 bases; unmatched junction bases: 0. This CDR3 comprises 14 residues. Germline V CDR1 and CDR2: SGHRS, YFSETQ. CDR3 amino acids: CASSLGDRDQPQHF. CDR3 nucleotide sequence: TGCGCCAGCAGCTTGGGGGACAGGGATCAGCCCCAGCATTTT.

In this sample, this clonotype turned up a few times. This chain links TRBV7-2 with TRBJ2-6; TRBD2 might be the D (5 bases). CDR1 and CDR2 from the germline V gene are SGHTA and FQGNSA. The CDR3 has 18 amino acids. The V end lost 5 bases, the J end lost 1 base, and 18 bases lay between the germline ends. CDR3 DNA: TGTGCCAGCAGCCACTCCGGGGTTTTTGGGTCTGGGGCCAACGTCCTGACTTTC. Protein product: CASSHSGVFGSGANVLTF. The full variable domain, its missing parts supplied by reference TRBV7-2 and TRBJ2-6, is GAGVSQSPSNKVTEKGKDVELRCDPISGHTALYWYRQSLGQGLEFLIYFQGNSAPDKSGLPSDRFSAERTGGSVSTLTIQRTQQEDSAVYLCASSHSGVFGSGANVLTFGAGSRLTVL.

The rearrangement uses TRBV12-3 or TRBV12-4 and TRBJ1-6; TRBD1 matches at 8 bases. The CDR3 is made up of 18 amino acids. The V segment lost 6 bases and the J segment 5 bases; nucleotides outside the gene matches: 15. The CDR3 sequence is CASRPDRAGGPDNSPLHF. The CDR3, as DNA: TGTGCCAGCAGACCGGACAGGGCCGGCGGACCAGATAATTCACCCCTCCACTTT.

The J gene is TRBJ1-1, the V gene TRBV6-1; D is ambiguous. Germline assignment: CDR1 MNHNS and CDR2 SASEGT. The CDR3 contains 12 residues. V lost 1 base and J 9 bases, leaving 9 bases between the germline ends. The CDR3 DNA reads as TGTGCCAGCAGTGAAGGAGGTTTACAAGCTTTCTTT. As protein: CASSEGGLQAFF.

The chain couples TRBV28 to TRBJ2-7; 9 bases are shared with TRBD1. Germline V gives CDR1 MDHEN, CDR2 SYDVKM. This CDR3 has 16 amino acids. Losses at the gene ends were 2 bases for V and 0 bases for J; bases not matched to a gene: 5. CDR3: CASSLGDRAFSYEQYF. The CDR3 DNA reads as TGTGCCAGCAGTTTAGGGGACAGGGCCTTCTCCTACGAGCAGTACTTC.

The chain joins TRBV10-3 to TRBJ2-7, with 11 bases that match TRBD1. The CDR3 sequence is 17 residues long. With V trimmed by 2 bases and J by 7 bases, 13 bases remained unmatched. Germline CDR1 is ENHRY and CDR2 is SYGVKD. CDR3 region: CAISEARTGGAKGEQYF. Written as DNA, the CDR3 is TGTGCCATCAGTGAGGCCCGGACAGGGGGCGCAAAAGGGGAGCAGTACTTC.

This chain connects TRBV7-3 to TRBJ2-7; maybe TRBD1 (6 bases). The germline V and J ends were trimmed by 4 bases and 5 bases, with 12 bases remaining between them. Germline V lookup: CDR1 SGHTA, CDR2 FQGTGA. This CDR3 spans 13 amino acids. The CDR3 DNA reads as TGTGCCAGCAGCTCCGCCCCAGGGGACGAGCAGTACTTC. Its protein product is CASSSAPGDEQYF.

This clonotype was detected only a few times. This chain links TRBV11-3 with TRBJ1-6; D call uncertain. The germline gives CDR1 SGHNT, CDR2 YENEEA. V was clipped by 5 bases and J by 9 bases, with 20 bases between them. CDR3 length equals 16 residues. The CDR3 DNA is TGTGCCAGCAGCCCCGGACGGACGTTGACCTCTTCACCCCTCCACTTT. Translating gives CASSPGRTLTSSPLHF.

This clonotype was seen many times. The chain has TRBV7-2 and TRBJ2-3; D possibly corresponds to TRBD1 (6 bases). The CDR3 is 13 residues long. V lost 1 base and J 9 bases, leaving 11 bases between the germline ends. Germline lookup yields CDR1 SGHTA and CDR2 FQGNSA. The CDR3 here is CASSLVVRGTQYF. The CDR3 coding sequence is TGTGCCAGCAGCTTAGTGGTCAGGGGCACGCAGTATTTT.

This clonotype was seen repeatedly, ten times or more. The rearrangement uses TRBV6-1 and TRBJ1-1; D is uncertain. Germline-derived CDR1 and CDR2 are MNHNS and SASEGT. Between the trimmed V and J ends, which lost 3 bases and 1 base, there was a span of 6 bases. This CDR3 comprises 13 residues. The CDR3 is CASSETWNTEAFF. The CDR3 DNA sequence: TGTGCCAGCAGTGAGACGTGGAACACTGAAGCTTTCTTT.

This rearrangement joins TRBV5-1 to TRBJ1-2, with no clear D. Germline-derived CDR1 and CDR2 are SGHRS and YFSETQ. The CDR3 runs to 14 residues. The germline V and J ends were trimmed by 0 bases and 7 bases, with 13 bases remaining between them. As DNA, the CDR3 is TGCGCCAGCAGCTTGGCCTCAAAAAGGAGTGGCTACACCTTC. Translated, it gives CASSLASKRSGYTF.

This rearrangement joins TRBV4-1 to TRBJ1-1; 8 bases line up with TRBD1. Unmatched junction bases numbered 9, after V lost 3 bases and J lost 3 bases. The CDR3 totals 16 residues. Germline CDR1 and CDR2: MGHRA and YSYEKL. The chain's CDR3 is CASSHSKGDRYTEAFF. Here the CDR3 DNA reads TGCGCCAGCAGCCACTCTAAGGGGGACAGGTACACTGAAGCTTTCTTT.

The V call is TRBV5-6, the J call TRBJ1-5; D might be TRBD1 (5 bases). CDR1 and CDR2 (germline): SGHDT, YYEEEE. This CDR3 contains 17 residues. V was pared by 0 bases and J by 2 bases, with 15 bases between. The CDR3 nucleotides read TGTGCCAGCAGCTTGGGAGGAGGGGCCGTGGGCAATCAGCCCCAGCATTTT. Residues: CASSLGGGAVGNQPQHF.

Ten or more counts support this clonotype. The chain carries TRBV3-1 and TRBJ2-4, with no clear D. Germline assignment: CDR1 LGHDT and CDR2 YNNKEL (reference sequence). The CDR3 length is 14 residues. V lost 1 base and J 0 bases, leaving 4 bases between the germline ends. CDR3 DNA sequence: TGTGCCAGCAGCCAAGGAGTAGCCAAAAACATTCAGTACTTC. This codes for CASSQGVAKNIQYF. Supplemented by reference TRBV3-1 and TRBJ2-4, the full variable domain reads DTAVSQTPKYLVTQMGNDKSIKCEQNLGHDTMYWYKQDSKKFLKIMFSYNNKELIINETVPNRFSPKSPDKAHLNLHINSLELGDSAVYFCASSQGVAKNIQYFGAGTRLSVL.

This clonotype was recorded at least ten times. The V gene is TRBV10-3, the J gene TRBJ2-7; D gene ambiguous. The CDR3 has 15 amino acids. Germline CDR1 ENHRY, CDR2 SYGVKD. Between the trimmed V and J ends, which lost 3 bases and 0 bases, there was a span of 12 bases. The CDR3, as DNA: TGTGCCATCAGTGACCAAAGTGGGGTCTCCTACGAGCAGTACTTC. It translates to CAISDQSGVSYEQYF.

This clonotype was seen a handful of times. This sequence joins TRBV2 and TRBJ1-5; D may be TRBD1 (6 bases). V lost 7 bases and J 5 bases, leaving 12 bases between the germline ends. This CDR3 is 13 amino acids long. Germline CDR1 reads SNHLY; CDR2 reads FYNNEI. CDR3 DNA: TGTGCCAGCACACAGGGCGGGGATCAGCCCCAGCATTTT. Translating gives CASTQGGDQPQHF.